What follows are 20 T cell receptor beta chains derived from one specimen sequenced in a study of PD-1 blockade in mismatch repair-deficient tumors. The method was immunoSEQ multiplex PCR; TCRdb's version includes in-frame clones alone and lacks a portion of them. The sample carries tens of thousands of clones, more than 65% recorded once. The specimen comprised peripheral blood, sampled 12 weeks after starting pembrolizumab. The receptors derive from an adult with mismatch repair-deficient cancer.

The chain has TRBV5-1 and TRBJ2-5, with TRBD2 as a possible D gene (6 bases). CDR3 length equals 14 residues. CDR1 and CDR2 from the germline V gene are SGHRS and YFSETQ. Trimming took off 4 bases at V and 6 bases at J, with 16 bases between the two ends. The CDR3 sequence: CASSDGSNSKTQYF. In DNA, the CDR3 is TGCGCCAGCAGCGACGGGAGTAATTCGAAGACCCAGTACTTC. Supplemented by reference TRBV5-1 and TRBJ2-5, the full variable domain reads KAGVTQTPRYLIKTRGQQVTLSCSPISGHRSVSWYQQTPGQGLQFLFEYFSETQRNKGNFPGRFSGRQFSNSRSEMNVSTLELGDSALYLCASSDGSNSKTQYFGPGTRLLVL.

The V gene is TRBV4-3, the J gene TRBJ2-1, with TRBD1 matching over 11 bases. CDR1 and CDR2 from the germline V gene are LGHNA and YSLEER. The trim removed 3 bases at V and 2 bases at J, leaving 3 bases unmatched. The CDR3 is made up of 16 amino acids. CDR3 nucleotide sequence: TGCGCCAGCAGCCAGGGGGACAGGGGGGCCTACAATGAGCAGTTCTTC. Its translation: CASSQGDRGAYNEQFF.

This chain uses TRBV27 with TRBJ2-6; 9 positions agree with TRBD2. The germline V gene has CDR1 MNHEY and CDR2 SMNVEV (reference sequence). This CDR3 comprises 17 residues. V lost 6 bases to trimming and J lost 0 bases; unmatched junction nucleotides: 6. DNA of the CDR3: TGTGCCAGCAGCAAACTAGCGGGTACCTCTGGGGCCAACGTCCTGACTTTC. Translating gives CASSKLAGTSGANVLTF.

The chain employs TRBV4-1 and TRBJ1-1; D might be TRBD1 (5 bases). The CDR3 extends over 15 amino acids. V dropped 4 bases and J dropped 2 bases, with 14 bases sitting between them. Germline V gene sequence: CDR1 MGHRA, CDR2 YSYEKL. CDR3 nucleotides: TGCGCCAGCAGCCGGGGGTCGGGTCTTAACACTGAAGCTTTCTTT. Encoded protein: CASSRGSGLNTEAFF.

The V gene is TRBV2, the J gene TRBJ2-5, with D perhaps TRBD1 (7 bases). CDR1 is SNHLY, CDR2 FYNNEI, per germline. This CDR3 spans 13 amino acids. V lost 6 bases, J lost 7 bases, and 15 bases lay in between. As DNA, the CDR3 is TGTGCCAGCAGCGCGGAGGGGGCTGGGACCCAGTACTTC. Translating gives CASSAEGAGTQYF.

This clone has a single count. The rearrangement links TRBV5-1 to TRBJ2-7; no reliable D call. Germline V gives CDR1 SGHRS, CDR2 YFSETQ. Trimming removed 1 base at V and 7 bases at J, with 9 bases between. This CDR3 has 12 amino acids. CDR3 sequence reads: CASSLLGEEQYF. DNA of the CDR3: TGCGCCAGCAGCTTGCTTGGTGAGGAGCAGTACTTC.

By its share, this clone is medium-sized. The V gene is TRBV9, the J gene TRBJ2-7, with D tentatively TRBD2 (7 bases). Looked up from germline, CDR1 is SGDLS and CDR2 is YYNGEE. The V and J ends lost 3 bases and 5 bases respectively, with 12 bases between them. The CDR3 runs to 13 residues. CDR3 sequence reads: CASSARGRDEQYF. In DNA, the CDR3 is TGTGCCAGCAGCGCGCGGGGGCGCGACGAGCAGTACTTC.

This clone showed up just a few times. CDR3 protein: CASSPKGGVGAFF. In DNA form, the CDR3 reads TGTGCCAGCAGTCCCAAGGGTGGGGTTGGGGCTTTCTTT. The chain links TRBV6-1 to TRBJ1-1; unclear D gene. Germline loops: CDR1 MNHNS, CDR2 SASEGT. V was shortened by 5 bases and J by 11 bases, with 18 bases between the two germline ends. This CDR3 has 13 residues.

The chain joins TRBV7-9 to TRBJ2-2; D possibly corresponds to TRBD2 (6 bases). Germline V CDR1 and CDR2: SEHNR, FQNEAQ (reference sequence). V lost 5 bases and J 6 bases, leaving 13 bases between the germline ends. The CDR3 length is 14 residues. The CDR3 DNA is TGTGCCAGCAGCCCTTCGGCGGGATCCGGGGAGCTGTTTTTT. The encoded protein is CASSPSAGSGELFF. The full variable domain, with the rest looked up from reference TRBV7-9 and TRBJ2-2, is DTGVSQNPRHKITKRGQNVTFRCDPISEHNRLYWYRQTLGQGPEFLTYFQNEAQLEKSRLLSDRFSAERPKGSFSTLEIQRTEQGDSAMYLCASSPSAGSGELFFGEGSRLTVL.

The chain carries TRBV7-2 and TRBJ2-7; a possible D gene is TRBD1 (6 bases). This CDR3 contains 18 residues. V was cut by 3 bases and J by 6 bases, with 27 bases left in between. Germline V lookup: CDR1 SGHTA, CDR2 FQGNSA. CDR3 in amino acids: CASSFFGQDSRGFPEQYF. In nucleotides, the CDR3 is TGTGCCAGCAGCTTCTTTGGGCAGGACAGTCGAGGGTTCCCCGAGCAGTACTTC.

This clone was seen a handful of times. CDR3 DNA: TGTGCCAGCAGCTCGGGATCAGGGGGTTTCTTCGACAATGAGCAGTTCTTC. Its protein product is CASSSGSGGFFDNEQFF. V gene TRBV11-3 combines with J gene TRBJ2-1; 7 bases are shared with TRBD1. This CDR3 spans 17 amino acids. Germline trimming cut 4 bases from V and 5 bases from J; bases unmatched to any gene: 14. Germline V gene lookup returns CDR1 SGHNT and CDR2 YENEEA.

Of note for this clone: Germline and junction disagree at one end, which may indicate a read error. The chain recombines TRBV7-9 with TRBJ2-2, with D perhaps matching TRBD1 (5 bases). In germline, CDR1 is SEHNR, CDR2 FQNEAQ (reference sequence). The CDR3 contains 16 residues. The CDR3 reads CASSLAGRANAGELFF. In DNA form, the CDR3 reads TGTGCCAGCAGCTTAGCTGGCAGGGCGAACGCCGGGGAGCTGTTTTTT.

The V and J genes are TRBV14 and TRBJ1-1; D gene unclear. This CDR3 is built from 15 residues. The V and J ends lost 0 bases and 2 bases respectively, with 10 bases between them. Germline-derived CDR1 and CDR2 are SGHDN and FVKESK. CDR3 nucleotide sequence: TGTGCCAGCAGCCAAGAGAAGGGATCTAACACTGAAGCTTTCTTT. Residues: CASSQEKGSNTEAFF.

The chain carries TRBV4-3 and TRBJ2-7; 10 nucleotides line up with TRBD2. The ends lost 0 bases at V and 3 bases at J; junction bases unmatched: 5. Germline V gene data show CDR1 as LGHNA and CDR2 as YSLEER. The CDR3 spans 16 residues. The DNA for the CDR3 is TGCGCCAGCAGCCAAGATTGGACTAGCGGTTTCTACGAGCAGTACTTC. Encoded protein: CASSQDWTSGFYEQYF.

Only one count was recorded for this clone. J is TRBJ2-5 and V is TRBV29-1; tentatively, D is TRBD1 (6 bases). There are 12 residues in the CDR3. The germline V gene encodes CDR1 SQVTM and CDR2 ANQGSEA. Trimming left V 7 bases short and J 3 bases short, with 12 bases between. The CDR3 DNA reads TGCAGCGGAGGACAGTTGGAAGAGACCCAGTACTTC. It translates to CSGGQLEETQYF.

This CDR3 reads CASSLDQGRTNYGYTF. CDR3 bases: TGTGCCAGCAGCTTGGATCAGGGGCGAACTAACTATGGCTACACCTTC. The chain joins TRBV5-4 to TRBJ1-2; D possibly corresponds to TRBD1 (6 bases). Trimming took off 0 bases at V and 0 bases at J, with 12 bases between the two ends. CDR1 and CDR2 from the germline V gene are SGHNT and YYREEE (reference sequence). The CDR3 length is 16 residues.

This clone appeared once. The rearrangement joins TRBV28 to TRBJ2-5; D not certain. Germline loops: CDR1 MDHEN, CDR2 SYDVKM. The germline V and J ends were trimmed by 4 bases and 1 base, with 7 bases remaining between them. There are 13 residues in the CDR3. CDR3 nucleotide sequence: TGTGCCAGCAGTTGGGCAGCCCAAGAGACCCAGTACTTC. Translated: CASSWAAQETQYF. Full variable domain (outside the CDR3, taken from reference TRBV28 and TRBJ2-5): DVKVTQSSRYLVKRTGEKVFLECVQDMDHENMFWYRQDPGLGLRLIYFSYDVKMKEKGDIPEGYSVSREKKERFSLILESASTNQTSMYLCASSWAAQETQYFGPGTRLLVL.

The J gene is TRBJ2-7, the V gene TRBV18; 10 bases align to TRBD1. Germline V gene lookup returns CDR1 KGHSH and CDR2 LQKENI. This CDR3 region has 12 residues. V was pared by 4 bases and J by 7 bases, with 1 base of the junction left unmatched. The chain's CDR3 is CASSLGQGEQYF. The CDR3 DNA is TGTGCCAGCTCACTGGGACAGGGGGAGCAGTACTTC.

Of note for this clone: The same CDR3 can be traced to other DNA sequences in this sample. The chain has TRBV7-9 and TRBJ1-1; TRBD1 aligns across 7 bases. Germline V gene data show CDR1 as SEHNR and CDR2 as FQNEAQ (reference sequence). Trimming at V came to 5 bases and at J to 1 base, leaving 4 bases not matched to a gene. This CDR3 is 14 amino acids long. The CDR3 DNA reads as TGTGCCAGCAGCCCCCGGACAGGGAACACTGAAGCTTTCTTT. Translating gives CASSPRTGNTEAFF. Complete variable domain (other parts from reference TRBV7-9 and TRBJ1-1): DTGVSQNPRHKITKRGQNVTFRCDPISEHNRLYWYRQTLGQGPEFLTYFQNEAQLEKSRLLSDRFSAERPKGSFSTLEIQRTEQGDSAMYLCASSPRTGNTEAFFGQGTRLTVV.

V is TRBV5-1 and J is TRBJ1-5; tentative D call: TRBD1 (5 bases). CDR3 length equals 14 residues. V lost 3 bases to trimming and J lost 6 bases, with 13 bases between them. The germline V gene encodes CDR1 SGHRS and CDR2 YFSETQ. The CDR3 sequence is CASSWDGSLQPQHF. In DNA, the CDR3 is TGCGCCAGCAGCTGGGACGGGTCGCTTCAGCCCCAGCATTTT.